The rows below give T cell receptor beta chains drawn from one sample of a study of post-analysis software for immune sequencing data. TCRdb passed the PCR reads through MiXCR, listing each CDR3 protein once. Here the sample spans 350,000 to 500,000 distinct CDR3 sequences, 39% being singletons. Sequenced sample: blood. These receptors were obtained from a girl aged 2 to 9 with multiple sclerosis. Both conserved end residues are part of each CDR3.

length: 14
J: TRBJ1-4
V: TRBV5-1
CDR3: CASSLRQGSEKLFF

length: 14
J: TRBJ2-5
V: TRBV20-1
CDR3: CSARAGRGQETQYF

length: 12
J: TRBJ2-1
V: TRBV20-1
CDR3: CSVPGSVNEQFF

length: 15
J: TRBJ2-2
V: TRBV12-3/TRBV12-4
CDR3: CASRGSIAGLGELFF

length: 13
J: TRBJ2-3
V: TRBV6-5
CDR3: CASWDRGRDTQYF

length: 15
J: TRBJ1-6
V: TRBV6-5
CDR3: CASSYSSRNNSPLHF

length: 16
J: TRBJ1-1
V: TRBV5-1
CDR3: CASSSYRGRLVTEAFF

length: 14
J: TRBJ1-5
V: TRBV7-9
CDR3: CASGKQGANQPQHF

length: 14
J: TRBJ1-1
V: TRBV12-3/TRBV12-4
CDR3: CASSPRTVNTEAFF

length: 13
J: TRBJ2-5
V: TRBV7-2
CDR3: CASSSDRSETQYF

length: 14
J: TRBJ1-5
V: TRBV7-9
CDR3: CASSLVGGAQPQHF

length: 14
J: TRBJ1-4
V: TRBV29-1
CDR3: CSVEGRDRGEKLFF

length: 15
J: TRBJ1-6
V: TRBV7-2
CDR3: CASSPPTGKGSPLHF

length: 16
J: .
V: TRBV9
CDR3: CASSVGVSGTSETQYF

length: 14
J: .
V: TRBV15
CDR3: CATSRRPETYEQYF

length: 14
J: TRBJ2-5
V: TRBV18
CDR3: CASSTGPVQETQYF

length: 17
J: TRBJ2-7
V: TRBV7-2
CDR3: CASSSRTSGRAIYEQYF

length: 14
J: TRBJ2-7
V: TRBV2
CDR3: CASGGTDSPYEQYF

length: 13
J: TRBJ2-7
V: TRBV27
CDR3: CATGAPGGYEQYF

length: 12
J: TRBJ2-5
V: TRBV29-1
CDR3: CSSSGPQETQYF

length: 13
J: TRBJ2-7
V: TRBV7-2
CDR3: CASSLGLEYEQYF

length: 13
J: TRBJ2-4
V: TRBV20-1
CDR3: CSARDRGRDEQYF

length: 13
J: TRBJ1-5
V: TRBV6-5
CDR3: CASSRGRTQPQHF

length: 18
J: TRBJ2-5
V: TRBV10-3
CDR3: CAISDAGLAGGSRETQYF

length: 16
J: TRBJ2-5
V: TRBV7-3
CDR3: CASSPGTSGYQETQYF

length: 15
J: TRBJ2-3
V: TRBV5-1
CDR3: CASSLVGYDTDTQYF

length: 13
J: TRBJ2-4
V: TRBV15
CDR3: CATSSSGTSGRNF

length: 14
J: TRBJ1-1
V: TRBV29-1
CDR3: CSVSAVISYTEAFF

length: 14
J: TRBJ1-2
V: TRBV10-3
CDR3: CAISTGTGSHGYTF

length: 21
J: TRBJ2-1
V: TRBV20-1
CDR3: CSARLTWTSGTTPASYNEQFF

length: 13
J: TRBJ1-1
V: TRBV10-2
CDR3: CASSESGEGGAFF

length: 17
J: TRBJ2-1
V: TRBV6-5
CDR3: CASSYSKGTSGYNEQFF

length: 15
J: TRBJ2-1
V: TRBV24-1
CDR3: CATSDTTGTCNEQFF

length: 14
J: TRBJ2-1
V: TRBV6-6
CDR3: CASASGLSYNEQFF

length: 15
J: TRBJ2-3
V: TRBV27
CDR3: CASSQWLANTDTQYF

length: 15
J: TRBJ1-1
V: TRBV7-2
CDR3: CASSLATGGNTEAFF

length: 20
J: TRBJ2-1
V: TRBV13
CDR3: CASNLGSPFLRRQRGSEQFF

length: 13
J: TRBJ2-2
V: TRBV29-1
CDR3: CSGETGDPGELFF

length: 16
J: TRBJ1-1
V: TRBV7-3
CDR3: CASSDQGAGFHTEAFF

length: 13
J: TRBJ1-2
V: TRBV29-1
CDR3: CSVTGPQSRGYTF

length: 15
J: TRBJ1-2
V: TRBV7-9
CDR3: CASSAYSRANYGYTF

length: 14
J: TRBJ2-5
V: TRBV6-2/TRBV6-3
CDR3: CASRPGHGWETQYF

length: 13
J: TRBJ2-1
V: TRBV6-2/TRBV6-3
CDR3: CASTQHGIWGQFF